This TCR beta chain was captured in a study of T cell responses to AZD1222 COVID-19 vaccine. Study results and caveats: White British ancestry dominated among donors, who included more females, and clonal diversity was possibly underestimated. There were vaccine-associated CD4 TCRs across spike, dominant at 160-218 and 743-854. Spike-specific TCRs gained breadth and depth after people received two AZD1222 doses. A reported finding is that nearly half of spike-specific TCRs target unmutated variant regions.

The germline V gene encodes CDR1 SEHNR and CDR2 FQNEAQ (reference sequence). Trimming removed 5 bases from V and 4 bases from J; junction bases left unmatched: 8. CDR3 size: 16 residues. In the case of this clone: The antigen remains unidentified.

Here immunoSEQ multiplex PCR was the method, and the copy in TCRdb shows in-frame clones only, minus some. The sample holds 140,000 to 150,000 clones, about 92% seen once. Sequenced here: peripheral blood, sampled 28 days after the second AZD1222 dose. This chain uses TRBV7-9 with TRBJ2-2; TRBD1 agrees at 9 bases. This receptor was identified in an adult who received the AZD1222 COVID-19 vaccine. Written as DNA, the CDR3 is TGTGCCAGCAGCGGGACAGGGAGGGATCCCACCGGGGAGCTGTTTTTT. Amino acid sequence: CASSGTGRDPTGELFF.